This entry describes one T cell receptor beta chain. The data originate from a study of Ad26.COV2.S vaccination and SARS-CoV-2 variants. Stated treatment: approximately 18 received Ad26.COV2.S at low or high dose, single or two shots; five or six received placebo; per-sample allocation not given. Sampling occurred on day 63 after the first vaccine or placebo injection. In Boston, the donor was an adult between 18-55 years of age. Assay: immunoSEQ multiplex PCR; the TCRdb copy retains only in-frame clones and omits some. The sample gives about 320,000 clones, around four fifths of which show up once; under 2.5% is in the top ten. Trimming pared 9 bases from V and 9 bases from J, leaving 12 bases between. CDR1 ENHRY and CDR2 SYGVKD come from the germline V gene. This CDR3 is built from 11 residues.

The specimen was peripheral blood, collected in a trial of Ad26.COV2.S vaccine versus placebo. This rearrangement joins TRBV10-3 to TRBJ2-1; possibly TRBD1 or TRBD2 for D (5 bases each). The origin of this receptor is a person between 18 and 60 years old who received the Ad26.COV2.S COVID-19 vaccine or a placebo. The CDR3 is CAIDAGTEQFF. CDR3 nucleotide sequence: TGTGCCATTGACGCCGGGACTGAGCAGTTCTTC.